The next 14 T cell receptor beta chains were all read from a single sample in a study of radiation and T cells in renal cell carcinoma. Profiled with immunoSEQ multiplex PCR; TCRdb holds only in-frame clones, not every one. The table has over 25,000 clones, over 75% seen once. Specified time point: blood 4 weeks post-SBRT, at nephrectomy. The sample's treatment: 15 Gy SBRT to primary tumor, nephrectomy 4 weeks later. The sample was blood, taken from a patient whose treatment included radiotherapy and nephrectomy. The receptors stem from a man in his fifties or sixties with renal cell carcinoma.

Here the CDR3 reads CASRTGGDSLAYEQYF. DNA of the CDR3: TGTGCCAGCAGGACCGGAGGGGACAGCCTTGCCTACGAGCAGTACTTC. V usage is TRBV27 and J usage is TRBJ2-7; D may be TRBD1 (7 bases). Germline V lookup: CDR1 MNHEY, CDR2 SMNVEV (reference sequence). V was pared by 6 bases and J by 2 bases, with 20 bases between. The CDR3 length is 16 residues.

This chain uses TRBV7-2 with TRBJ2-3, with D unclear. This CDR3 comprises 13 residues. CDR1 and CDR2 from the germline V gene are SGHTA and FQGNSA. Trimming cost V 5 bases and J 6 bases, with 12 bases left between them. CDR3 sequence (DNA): TGTGCCAGCAGCCCCTCGCCAATCGATACGCAGTATTTT. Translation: CASSPSPIDTQYF.

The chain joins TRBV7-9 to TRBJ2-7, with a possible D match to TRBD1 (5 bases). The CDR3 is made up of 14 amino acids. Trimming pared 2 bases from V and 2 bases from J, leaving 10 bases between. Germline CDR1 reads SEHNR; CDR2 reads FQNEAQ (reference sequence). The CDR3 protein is CASSLTGNTYEQYF. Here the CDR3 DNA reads TGTGCCAGCAGCTTAACAGGAAACACCTACGAGCAGTACTTC.

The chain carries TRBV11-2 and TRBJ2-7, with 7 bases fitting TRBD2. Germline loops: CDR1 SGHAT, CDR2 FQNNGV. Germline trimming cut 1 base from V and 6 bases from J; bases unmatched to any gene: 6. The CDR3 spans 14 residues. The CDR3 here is CASSLVRGWGEQYF. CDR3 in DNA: TGTGCCAGCAGCTTAGTGCGGGGGTGGGGCGAGCAGTACTTC.

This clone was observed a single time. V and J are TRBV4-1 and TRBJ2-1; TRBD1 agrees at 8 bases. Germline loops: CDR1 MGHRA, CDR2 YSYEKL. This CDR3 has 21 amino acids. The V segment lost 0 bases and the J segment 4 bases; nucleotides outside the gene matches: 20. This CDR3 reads CASSQDPDRGSAGTFYNEQFF. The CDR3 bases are TGCGCCAGCAGCCAAGATCCCGACAGGGGATCGGCCGGGACCTTTTACAATGAGCAGTTCTTC.

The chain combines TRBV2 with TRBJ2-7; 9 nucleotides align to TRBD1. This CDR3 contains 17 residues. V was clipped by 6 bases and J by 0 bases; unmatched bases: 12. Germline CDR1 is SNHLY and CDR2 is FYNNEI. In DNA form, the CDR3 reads TGTGCCAGCAGAGGACAGGGGAAAAGTAAGAACTCCTACGAGCAGTACTTC. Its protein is CASRGQGKSKNSYEQYF.

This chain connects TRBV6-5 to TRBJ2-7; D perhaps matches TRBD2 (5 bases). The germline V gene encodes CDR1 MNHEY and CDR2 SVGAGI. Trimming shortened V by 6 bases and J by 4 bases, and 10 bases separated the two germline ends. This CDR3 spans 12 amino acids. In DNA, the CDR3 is TGTGCCAGCAGGTCCGGACTGTACGAGCAGTACTTC. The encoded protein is CASRSGLYEQYF.

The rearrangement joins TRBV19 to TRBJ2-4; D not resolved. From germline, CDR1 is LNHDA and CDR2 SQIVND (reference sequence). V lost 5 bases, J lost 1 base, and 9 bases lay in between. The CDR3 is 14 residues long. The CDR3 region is CASSAAGAKNIQYF. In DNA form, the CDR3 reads TGTGCCAGTAGTGCTGCCGGGGCCAAAAACATTCAGTACTTC.

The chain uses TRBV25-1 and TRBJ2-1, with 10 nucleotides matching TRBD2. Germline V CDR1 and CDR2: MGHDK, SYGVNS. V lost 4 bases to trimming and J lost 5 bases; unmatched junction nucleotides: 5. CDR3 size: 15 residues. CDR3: CASSGWTSGHNEQFF. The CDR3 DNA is TGTGCCAGCAGTGGATGGACTAGCGGTCACAATGAGCAGTTCTTC.

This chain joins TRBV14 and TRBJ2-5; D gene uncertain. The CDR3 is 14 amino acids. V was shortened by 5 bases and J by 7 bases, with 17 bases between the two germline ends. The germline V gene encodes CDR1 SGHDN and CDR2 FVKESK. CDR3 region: CASSLEGRWGTQYF. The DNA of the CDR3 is TGTGCCAGCAGCTTAGAAGGGCGGTGGGGGACCCAGTACTTC.

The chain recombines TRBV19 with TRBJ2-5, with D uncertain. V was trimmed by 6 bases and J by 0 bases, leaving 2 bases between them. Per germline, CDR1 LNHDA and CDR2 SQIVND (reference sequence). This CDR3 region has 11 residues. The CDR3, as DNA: TGTGCCAGTAGGGACCAAGAGACCCAGTACTTC. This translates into CASRDQETQYF.

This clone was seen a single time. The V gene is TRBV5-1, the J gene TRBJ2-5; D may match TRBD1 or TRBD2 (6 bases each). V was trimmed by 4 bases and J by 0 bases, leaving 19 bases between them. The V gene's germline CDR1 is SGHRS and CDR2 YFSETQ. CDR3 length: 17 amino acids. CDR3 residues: CASSPDERGAYQETQYF. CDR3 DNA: TGCGCCAGCAGCCCGGACGAAAGGGGGGCGTACCAAGAGACCCAGTACTTC.

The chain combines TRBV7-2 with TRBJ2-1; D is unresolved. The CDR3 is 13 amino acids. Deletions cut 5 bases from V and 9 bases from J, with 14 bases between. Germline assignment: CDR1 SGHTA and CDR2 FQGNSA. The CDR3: CASSRGVLGEQFF. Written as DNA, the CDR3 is TGTGCCAGCAGCCGCGGCGTCTTGGGTGAGCAGTTCTTC.

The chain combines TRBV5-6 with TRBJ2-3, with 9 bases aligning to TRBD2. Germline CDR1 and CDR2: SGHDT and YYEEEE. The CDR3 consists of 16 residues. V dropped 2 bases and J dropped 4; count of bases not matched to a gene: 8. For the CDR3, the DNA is TGTGCCAGCAGCTTCGATAGCGGGAGTGGGGCAGATACGCAGTATTTT. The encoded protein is CASSFDSGSGADTQYF. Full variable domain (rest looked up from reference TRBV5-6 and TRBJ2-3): DAGVTQSPTHLIKTRGQQVTLRCSPKSGHDTVSWYQQALGQGPQFIFQYYEEEERQRGNFPDRFSGHQFPNYSSELNVNALLLGDSALYLCASSFDSGSGADTQYFGPGTRLTVL.